This T cell receptor beta chain was retrieved from a study of spatial heterogeneity in lung cancer. Whole-study context: A consistent excess of beta-chain over alpha-chain sequences was detected.

The time point was: sample taken at primary tumor resection. The approximately 67 donors had untreated early-stage non-small cell lung cancer. In each case, whole RNA from tumor, nontumor lung or frozen PBMC was sequenced unsorted. One entry per CDR3 protein, called by TCRdb with MiXCR from the 5' RACE reads. The data show around 95,000 distinct CDR3 sequences, 4.4% seen once. Notes on this clonotype: The antigen remains undetermined.

Overall study results and limits: Tumors with more nonsynonymous mutations had more expanded intratumoral alpha and beta TCRs.

CDR1 is MNHEY, CDR2 SVGAGI, per germline. The germline V and J ends were trimmed by 6 bases and 5 bases, with 15 bases remaining between them. The CDR3 sequence is 14 residues long. The genes are TRBV6-5 and TRBJ2-3; possibly TRBD2 for D (7 bases). The sample was lung tumor tissue, taken at surgery. The receptor comes from a male donor with early-stage non-small cell lung cancer. The CDR3 region has the DNA TGTGCCAGCAGAGAGGGGGGGGCGAAAGATACGCAGTATTTT. This sequence encodes CASREGGAKDTQYF.